The sample holds many counts of the clone carrying this TCR beta chain. The data were taken from a study of Graves' ophthalmopathy and Graves' hyperthyroidism. TCR beta CDR3 regions were amplified from RNA transcripts. First-round RT-PCR used HTBI primers; second-round multiplex PCR followed. TCRdb recomputed calls from the multiplex PCR reads with MiXCR, one row per CDR3 protein. The sample carries hundreds of thousands of distinct CDR3 sequences, approximately 22% recorded once. The V gene's germline CDR1 is SGHAT and CDR2 FQNNGV. V lost 3 bases and J lost 4, with 13 bases in between. This CDR3 region has 14 residues. Recruitment covered hyperthyroidism patients aged 18 to 65 whose new diagnosis was of under 2 months' duration. Other autoimmune diseases, uncontrolled infections, pregnancy or lactation ruled patients out of participation. Each diagnosis was determined on the basis of clinical symptoms, serum thyroxine, TRAb, thyroid ultrasound and orbital computed tomography. PBMCs were isolated from an approximately 10 ml sample of fresh peripheral blood.

The TCR comes from a woman younger than 30 with stable Graves' hyperthyroidism. Some clones in this sample may be carry-over from other donors' samples. The chain recombines TRBV11-2 with TRBJ2-7; the D gene is possibly TRBD1 (5 bases). The sample consisted of peripheral blood. For the CDR3, the DNA is TGTGCCAGCAGCTTTGGGGCTAACGCATACGAGCAGTACTTC. This codes for CASSFGANAYEQYF.